This is a list of T cell receptor beta chains from one sample in a study of T cell responses to AZD1222 COVID-19 vaccine. Profiling relied on immunoSEQ multiplex PCR, and the TCRdb table lists in-frame clones only, not all of them. Among some 110,000 clones listed, approximately 88% were seen once. Here the sequenced sample was peripheral blood, taken on day 0 of AZD1222 vaccination. The receptors were sampled from an adult in good health. The CDR3 runs from the conserved cysteine through the conserved F or W. Each record gives: J gene, D gene, clone size, V gene, CDR3 DNA, CDR3 protein. A D gene is named only where the DNA matches it firmly. Some rows mark clone size as missing; the rest say once, few, many or name a class of expanded clone.

TRBJ1-6,TRBD1,NA,TRBV5-1,TGCGCCAGCTCAGGGGGACAGCTGGGATCACCCCTCCACTTT,CASSGGQLGSPLHF
TRBJ1-2,NA,NA,TRBV5-1,TGCGCCAGCAGCTTGGAACGGGCAGCCCCTAACTATGGCTACACCTTC,CASSLERAAPNYGYTF
TRBJ1-6,NA,once,TRBV9,TGTGCCAGCAGCGTAGAAGCGTCCGTGAGGGCAAATTCACCCCTCCACTTT,CASSVEASVRANSPLHF
TRBJ2-5,NA,NA,TRBV18,TGTGCCAGCTCACCAAACGACCAAGAGACCCAGTACTTC,CASSPNDQETQYF
TRBJ1-1,NA,NA,TRBV20-1,TGCAGTGCTAGTGGTCGGGGATGGGACACTGAAGCTTTCTTT,CSASGRGWDTEAFF
TRBJ2-5,NA,once,TRBV27,TGTGCCAGCAGTTTGATGGGGGGAGAGACCCAGTACTTC,CASSLMGGETQYF
TRBJ2-7,TRBD1,NA,TRBV6-5,TGTGCCAGCAACAGGGACAGCCTGAGTCGGGAGCAGTACTTC,CASNRDSLSREQYF
TRBJ1-6,NA,few,TRBV2,TGTGCCAGCAAAGTTAGGGGTGTCAATTCACCCCTCCACTTT,CASKVRGVNSPLHF
TRBJ2-7,NA,NA,TRBV18,TGTGCCAGCTCACCACGGGCGGGGGCCGCCTACGAGCAGTACTTC,CASSPRAGAAYEQYF
TRBJ1-5,NA,NA,TRBV11-2,TGTGCCAGCAGCGTGGGGCGGGAACAGCCCCAGCATTTT,CASSVGREQPQHF
TRBJ1-5,NA,NA,TRBV30,TGTGCCTGGACTCGGACATCAAATGGGCCCCAGCATTTT,CAWTRTSNGPQHF
TRBJ2-7,NA,once,TRBV5-1,TGCGCCAGCAGCTTGGGGGTCAGGAGCTCCTACGAGCAGTACTTC,CASSLGVRSSYEQYF
TRBJ1-5,NA,NA,TRBV19,TGTGCCAGTAGTATACCGGGGGGGCCCCAGCCCCAGCATTTT,CASSIPGGPQPQHF
TRBJ1-2,NA,NA,TRBV28,TGTGCCAGCGCTTATACCGGGGGAAATAGGGGCTACACCTTC,CASAYTGGNRGYTF
TRBJ1-1,TRBD1,once,TRBV11-2,TGTGCCAGCAGCCGGCAGACCTCAGGGGGCACTGAAGCTTTCTTT,CASSRQTSGGTEAFF
TRBJ1-1,TRBD1,NA,TRBV5-6,TGTGCCAGCAGCTTGATATCAAGGGACAGGGGGAAGAAGGACACTGAAGCTTTCTTT,CASSLISRDRGKKDTEAFF
TRBJ2-2,NA,NA,TRBV14,TGTGCCAGCAGCCCTATGGGGTTAGGTCACGGGGAGCTGTTTTTT,CASSPMGLGHGELFF
TRBJ2-1,NA,once,TRBV3-1/TRBV3-2,TGTGCCAGCAGCCAACTTATTGACAATGAGCAGTTCTTC,CASSQLIDNEQFF
TRBJ2-3,NA,NA,TRBV28,TGTGCCAGCAGTCTGGTGCCAGATACGCAGTATTTT,CASSLVPDTQYF
TRBJ2-3,TRBD1,NA,TRBV9,TGTGCCAGCAGCGTATGGACAGGGAGAGATACGCAGTATTTT,CASSVWTGRDTQYF
TRBJ2-4,NA,NA,TRBV6-6,TGTGCCAGCAGCCCGGGAGCCAAAAACATTCAGTACTTC,CASSPGAKNIQYF
TRBJ2-7,NA,NA,TRBV29-1,TGCAGCGTTGAGGATGGGGACCCCTCCTACGAGCAGTACTTC,CSVEDGDPSYEQYF
TRBJ1-1,NA,once,TRBV27,TGTGCCAGCAGTGGTCGATATCAGGGCACTGAAGCTTTCTTT,CASSGRYQGTEAFF
TRBJ1-2,TRBD1,NA,TRBV18,TGTGCCAGCTCACACCAAACAGGGGGAGAATTGGGCTACACCTTC,CASSHQTGGELGYTF
TRBJ2-1,TRBD2,NA,TRBV6-2/TRBV6-3,TGTGCCAGCAGTAAGAGCGGGAGGGATCAGAATGAGCAGTTCTTC,CASSKSGRDQNEQFF
TRBJ2-7,NA,NA,TRBV4-3,TGCGCCAGCAGCCAAAGTCTCCCCTACGAGCAGTACTTC,CASSQSLPYEQYF
TRBJ2-3,NA,NA,TRBV3-1/TRBV3-2,TGTGCCAGCAGCCAAGGAAGGCCAGTTCACGTCTATACGCAGTATTTT,CASSQGRPVHVYTQYF
TRBJ2-1,TRBD2,few,TRBV5-1,TGCGCCAGCAGCAGATTAGCGGGAGGGGACTACAATGAGCAGTTCTTC,CASSRLAGGDYNEQFF
TRBJ1-2,TRBD1,NA,TRBV4-3,TGCGCCAGCAGCCAGACCTGGACAGGGGCTTCCTCCTATGGCTACACCTTC,CASSQTWTGASSYGYTF
TRBJ1-1,NA,NA,TRBV30,TGTGCCTGGAGTCGCAACAGGGCCACTGAAGCTTTCTTT,CAWSRNRATEAFF
TRBJ1-1,NA,NA,TRBV10-2,TGCGCCAGCAGTGAGGTAACAGGGGAAGCTTTCTTT,CASSEVTGEAFF
TRBJ1-2,NA,NA,TRBV6-5,TGTGCCAGCAGTTCGCCGGGATTAACCTGGGGATATGGCTACACCTTC,CASSSPGLTWGYGYTF
TRBJ1-1,TRBD1,few,TRBV6-2/TRBV6-3,TGTGCCAGCAGCAATGACAGGGTATGGGCTGAAGCTTTCTTT,CASSNDRVWAEAFF
TRBJ1-2,TRBD1,NA,TRBV18,TGTGCCAGCTCACCTTCCCGGGAGGGGGCAGATGGCTACACCTTC,CASSPSREGADGYTF
TRBJ2-5,NA,NA,TRBV5-1,TGCGCCAGCAGAGGAACAGACCAAGAGACCCAGTACTTC,CASRGTDQETQYF
TRBJ1-6,NA,NA,TRBV28,TGTGCCAGCAGCCTCGGGACGGCGTTTTCACCCCTCCACTTT,CASSLGTAFSPLHF
TRBJ2-2,NA,NA,TRBV19,TGTGCCAGCGGTTTGGGATTTAGAAACACCGGGGAGCTGTTTTTT,CASGLGFRNTGELFF
TRBJ1-5,NA,NA,TRBV6-5,TGTGCCATCTCTCGAGGGGGGTCAGGACAGCCCCAGCATTTT,CAISRGGSGQPQHF
TRBJ2-3,TRBD1,NA,TRBV30,TGTGCCTGGAGGGAACAGGGGGGAAGCACAGATACGCAGTATTTT,CAWREQGGSTDTQYF
TRBJ2-7,TRBD1,NA,TRBV7-8,TGTGCCAGCAGCGTAGACAGGGGTGGTTACGAGCAGTACTTC,CASSVDRGGYEQYF
TRBJ2-7,TRBD2,NA,TRBV27,TGTGCCAGCGCTCTCAAGCGGGAACTCCTATCCTACGAGCAGTACTTC,CASALKRELLSYEQYF
TRBJ2-7,TRBD1,NA,TRBV18,TGTGCCAGCTCACCGGGACAGAAATACGAGCAGTACTTC,CASSPGQKYEQYF
TRBJ2-1,TRBD1,NA,TRBV28,TGTGCCAGCAGCTCCGGGACAGGCCCTTGGAATGAGCAGTTCTTC,CASSSGTGPWNEQFF
TRBJ2-7,TRBD2,NA,TRBV28,TGTGCCAGCAGTTTTCTTGGACTAGCGGGAGCACGGGGCGAGCAGTACTTC,CASSFLGLAGARGEQYF
TRBJ2-1,NA,NA,TRBV5-4,TGTGCCAGCGAACAGGGAGGATCCTACAATGAGCAGTTCTTC,CASEQGGSYNEQFF
TRBJ1-1,NA,NA,TRBV19,TGTGCCAGTAAGGGGGTCCCGAACGGGGGAGGGGACACTGAAGCTTTCTTT,CASKGVPNGGGDTEAFF
TRBJ2-1,TRBD1,NA,TRBV27,TGTGCCAGCAGTCCGGGACAGTACAATGAGCAGTTCTTC,CASSPGQYNEQFF
TRBJ2-1,TRBD2,NA,TRBV28,TGTGCCAGCAGGGGGAGCGGGGTCTCCTACAATGAGCAGTTCTTC,CASRGSGVSYNEQFF
TRBJ2-5,NA,NA,TRBV6-8,TGTGCCAGCAGTTACGAGGGACAAGAGACCCAGTACTTC,CASSYEGQETQYF
TRBJ2-3,NA,NA,TRBV20-1,TGCATTATGACTAACACAGATACGCAGTATTTT,CIMTNTDTQYF
TRBJ2-7,NA,NA,TRBV28,TGTGCCAGCAGTCGGGCAGGTTACTACGAGCAGTACTTC,CASSRAGYYEQYF
TRBJ1-4,NA,few,TRBV6-2/TRBV6-3,TGTGCCAGCAGTGGAAAATGGGGATCGGTGTCTAATGAAAAACTGTTTTTT,CASSGKWGSVSNEKLFF
TRBJ2-7,TRBD2,NA,TRBV29-1,TGCAGCGTTCAGCGGGAGAGATTCGAGCAGTACTTC,CSVQRERFEQYF